A single sample is the source of the 28 T cell receptor beta chains below, sequenced in a study of blood T cells in healthy people across ages. A second roughly 6 to 11 cycle PCR used barcoded and J-beta primers. Via MiXCR, TCRdb re-called the 5' RACE reads, giving one row per CDR3 protein. The table has around 1.5 million distinct CDR3 sequences, 45% to 70% seen once; the top ten hold approximately 7%. The sample consisted of blood. These receptors came from a man younger than 35 in good health.

In its sample, this clonotype was seen once. V is TRBV6-2 or TRBV6-3 and J is TRBJ2-4; TRBD2 matches at 7 bases. TRBJ2-7 explains the end of the DNA better; the J call may be wrong. Germline assignment: CDR1 MNHEY and CDR2 SVGEGT. The CDR3 runs 16 residues. The CDR3 DNA is TGTGCCAGCAGTTGGACCCCCGGGGGAGGGAGCTACGAGCAGTACTTC. Translated: CASSWTPGGGSYEQYF.

This clonotype showed up just a few times. The chain employs TRBV4-1 and TRBJ2-2; weak D call: TRBD2 (5 bases). Germline V lookup: CDR1 MGHRA, CDR2 YSYEKL. The length of the CDR3 is 17 residues. Trimming left V 0 bases short and J 1 base short, with 12 bases between. The chain's CDR3 is CASSQDSGMRNTGELFF. The CDR3, as DNA: TGCGCCAGCAGCCAAGATTCGGGAATGCGGAACACCGGGGAGCTGTTTTTT.

The gene calls are TRBV29-1 and TRBJ1-4, with D hard to call. The CDR3 sequence is 14 residues long. Per germline, CDR1 SQVTM and CDR2 ANQGSEA. V lost 6 bases and J 6 bases, leaving 17 bases between the germline ends. The CDR3 here is CSVLMERDDEKLFF. Here the CDR3 DNA reads TGCAGCGTGTTGATGGAGAGGGATGATGAAAAACTGTTTTTT.

This sequence joins TRBV20-1 and TRBJ2-3, with a weak D call TRBD1 (5 bases). The CDR3 has 14 amino acids. From germline, CDR1 is DFQATT and CDR2 SNEGSKA (reference sequence). V was clipped by 1 base and J by 0 bases, with 8 bases between them. CDR3 sequence: CSARGPGSTDTQYF. CDR3 DNA sequence: TGCAGTGCTAGAGGGCCAGGGAGCACAGATACGCAGTATTTT.

The chain couples TRBV4-1 to TRBJ2-7, with D perhaps TRBD1 (5 bases). Germline CDR1 is MGHRA and CDR2 is YSYEKL. Trimming removed 0 bases from V and 3 bases from J, with 12 bases in between. This CDR3 comprises 15 residues. The CDR3 region has the DNA TGCGCCAGCAGCCAAGACCCAGGGAACTACTACGAGCAGTACTTC. It is translated as CASSQDPGNYYEQYF.

The chain combines TRBV20-1 with TRBJ2-5; D gene uncertain. Germline lookup yields CDR1 DFQATT and CDR2 SNEGSKA (reference sequence). The length of the CDR3 is 15 residues. The ends were cut back, 3 bases at V and 1 base at J, with 15 bases in the middle. The CDR3 region has the DNA TGCAGTGCTAGGTTGATCAGTACTCTCCAAGAGACCCAGTACTTC. It yields the protein CSARLISTLQETQYF.

This chain links TRBV6-2 or TRBV6-3 with TRBJ2-1; TRBD1 or TRBD2 may be the D gene (5 bases each). CDR1 is MNHEY, CDR2 SVGEGT, per germline. Trimming removed 8 bases from V and 3 bases from J, with 14 bases in between. The CDR3 is made up of 14 amino acids. CDR3 loop: CASGGRVYYNEQFF. CDR3 coding DNA: TGTGCCAGCGGGGGTCGGGTTTACTACAATGAGCAGTTCTTC.

This clonotype was seen ten or more times. The chain recombines TRBV7-9 with TRBJ1-2; tentative D call: TRBD1 (5 bases). Germline loops: CDR1 SEHNR, CDR2 FQNEAQ (reference sequence). The CDR3 extends over 13 amino acids. Trimming left V 3 bases short and J 4 bases short, with 9 bases between. CDR3 bases: TGTGCCAGCAGCTTGGGACGGATCTATGGCTACACCTTC. It is translated as CASSLGRIYGYTF. The complete variable domain, with remaining parts taken from reference TRBV7-9 and TRBJ1-2, reads DTGVSQNPRHKITKRGQNVTFRCDPISEHNRLYWYRQTLGQGPEFLTYFQNEAQLEKSRLLSDRFSAERPKGSFSTLEIQRTEQGDSAMYLCASSLGRIYGYTFGSGTRLTVV.

The chain combines TRBV5-1 with TRBJ2-7; no reliable D call. The germline V gene encodes CDR1 SGHRS and CDR2 YFSETQ. The V and J ends lost 0 bases and 12 bases respectively, with 16 bases between them. The CDR3 sequence is 13 residues long. The CDR3 bases are TGCGCCAGCAGCTTGGGATCTCAAGAGACCCGGTACTTC. It is translated as CASSLGSQETRYF.

This rearrangement joins TRBV9 to TRBJ2-2, with a possible D match to TRBD2 (5 bases). The CDR3 sequence is 14 residues long. The germline V gene encodes CDR1 SGDLS and CDR2 YYNGEE. Trimming took off 7 bases at V and 1 base at J, with 11 bases between the two ends. The CDR3 region is CASRTGKNTGELFF. CDR3 bases: TGTGCCAGCCGGACGGGAAAGAACACCGGGGAGCTGTTTTTT.

With respect to this clonotype: One junction end disagrees with the germline gene, perhaps due to a read error. The CDR3: CAGSPPGQRDQPQHF. CDR3 nucleotide sequence: TGTGCCGGCAGTCCCCCGGGACAGAGGGATCAGCCCCAGCATTTT. The V and J genes are TRBV7-9 and TRBJ1-5; 7 bases line up with TRBD1. Germline lookup yields CDR1 SEHNR and CDR2 FQNEAQ (reference sequence). This CDR3 comprises 15 residues.

The chain joins TRBV6-2 or TRBV6-3 to TRBJ1-5; TRBD1 might be the D (6 bases). The CDR3 length is 17 residues. Germline V gives CDR1 MNHEY, CDR2 SVGEGT. Trimming took off 2 bases at V and 5 bases at J, with 19 bases between the two ends. The CDR3 loop reads CASSYRHRAGNDQPQHF. The CDR3 region has the DNA TGTGCCAGCAGTTACCGACACAGGGCAGGAAACGATCAGCCCCAGCATTTT.

The CDR3 DNA reads as TGTGCCAGCAGTTTACGGGACGCCAACACTGAAGCTTTCTTT. This gives the protein CASSLRDANTEAFF. V is TRBV12-3 or TRBV12-4 and J is TRBJ1-1; possible D gene TRBD1, 5 bases. The CDR3 contains 14 residues. V dropped 2 bases and J dropped 2 bases, with 9 bases sitting between them.

This chain links TRBV20-1 with TRBJ2-1; the match to TRBD2 covers 12 bases. The CDR3 totals 15 residues. CDR1 and CDR2 (germline): DFQATT, SNEGSKA (reference sequence). J lost 12 bases, V lost 6 bases, and 15 bases had no gene match. CDR3 nucleotides: TGCAGTGCCGGAGGGACTAGCGGGCCCGATGTACGGCAGTTCTTC. Its translation is CSAGGTSGPDVRQFF.

This clonotype was recorded a few times. The chain uses TRBV4-1 and TRBJ2-7, with TRBD1 identical over 11 bases. The CDR3 sequence is 14 residues long. The trim removed 2 bases at V and 8 bases at J, leaving 5 bases unmatched. Germline V lookup: CDR1 MGHRA, CDR2 YSYEKL. The CDR3 spells CASSQPGQGVQQYF. The CDR3 region has the DNA TGCGCCAGCAGCCAACCGGGACAGGGGGTGCAGCAGTACTTC.

This chain links TRBV5-1 with TRBJ1-2, with 9 bases identical to TRBD1. The CDR3 has 14 residues. The germline gives CDR1 SGHRS, CDR2 YFSETQ. The J segment lost 4 bases and the V segment lost 3 bases, leaving 4 bases of the junction unmatched. CDR3 region: CASSWDRAVYGYTF. The CDR3 region has the DNA TGCGCCAGCAGCTGGGACAGGGCGGTCTATGGCTACACCTTC.

This clonotype was recorded a few times. The J gene is TRBJ2-1, the V gene TRBV20-1; unclear D gene. This CDR3 spans 18 amino acids. V was clipped by 0 bases and J by 7 bases, with 25 bases between them. Germline CDR1 reads DFQATT; CDR2 reads SNEGSKA (reference sequence). In DNA, the CDR3 is TGCAGTGCTAGAGATTATGGCTCCACCTCTTCTTCTCCTAATGAGCAGTTCTTC. This translates into CSARDYGSTSSSPNEQFF.

The chain recombines TRBV20-1 with TRBJ2-7, with 7 bases fitting TRBD1. Germline V gene sequence: CDR1 DFQATT, CDR2 SNEGSKA (reference sequence). V shed 5 bases and J 4 bases; nucleotides not matched to a gene: 11. This CDR3 has 14 amino acids. The CDR3: CSAPLTGRSYEQYF. The DNA of the CDR3 is TGCAGTGCTCCTCTGACAGGGCGTTCTTACGAGCAGTACTTC.

The chain employs TRBV7-9 and TRBJ1-1; weak D call: TRBD1 (5 bases). CDR1 and CDR2 from the germline V gene are SEHNR and FQNEAQ (reference sequence). The CDR3 totals 15 residues. Trimming took off 3 bases at V and 1 base at J, with 12 bases between the two ends. CDR3 region: CASSLGGTGNTEAFF. The CDR3 region has the DNA TGTGCCAGCAGCTTGGGGGGGACGGGGAACACTGAAGCTTTCTTT.

This clonotype was observed a handful of times. The rearrangement uses TRBV3-1 and TRBJ2-7; the D gene is possibly TRBD2 (6 bases). The CDR3 spans 15 residues. Trimming stripped 3 bases from V and 2 bases from J, with 14 bases between. CDR1 LGHDT and CDR2 YNNKEL come from the germline V gene (reference sequence). The CDR3 region is CASSQGSGETYEQYF. The CDR3 DNA reads TGTGCCAGCAGCCAGGGTAGCGGAGAGACCTACGAGCAGTACTTC.

The chain joins TRBV7-9 to TRBJ2-5; TRBD2 agrees at 7 bases. V lost 8 bases and J lost 5; bases outside the gene matches: 11. The CDR3 is 14 residues long. Germline V CDR1 and CDR2: SEHNR, FQNEAQ (reference sequence). The CDR3: CASASDRLAETQYF. CDR3 sequence (DNA): TGTGCCAGCGCAAGTGATAGACTAGCCGAGACCCAGTACTTC. Based on the CDR3 plus reference TRBV7-9 and TRBJ2-5, the full variable domain is DTGVSQNPRHKITKRGQNVTFRCDPISEHNRLYWYRQTLGQGPEFLTYFQNEAQLEKSRLLSDRFSAERPKGSFSTLEIQRTEQGDSAMYLCASASDRLAETQYFGPGTRLLVL.

The sample holds one count of this clonotype. This rearrangement joins TRBV27 to TRBJ2-3; D possibly corresponds to TRBD2 (5 bases). Germline V gene lookup returns CDR1 MNHEY and CDR2 SMNVEV (reference sequence). The V and J ends lost 4 bases and 1 base respectively, with 9 bases between them. The CDR3 sequence is 14 residues long. CDR3 amino acids: CASSSPSRTDTQYF. For the CDR3, the DNA is TGTGCCAGCAGTTCTCCTAGCCGCACAGATACGCAGTATTTT.

This clonotype was detected only once. This rearrangement joins TRBV7-9 to TRBJ2-1, with 15 bases matching TRBD2. The V gene's germline CDR1 is SEHNR and CDR2 FQNEAQ (reference sequence). The CDR3 runs 18 residues. With V trimmed by 5 bases and J by 1 base, 6 bases remained unmatched. The CDR3 spells CASSPGTSGGLSYNEQFF. The CDR3, as DNA: TGTGCCAGCAGCCCCGGGACTAGCGGGGGGCTATCCTACAATGAGCAGTTCTTC.

This rearrangement joins TRBV29-1 to TRBJ1-1; D gene uncertain. V lost 3 bases, J lost 7 bases, and 12 bases lay in between. CDR1 and CDR2 from the germline V gene are SQVTM and ANQGSEA. The CDR3 sequence is 12 residues long. The CDR3 loop reads CSVDAQALEAFF. CDR3 DNA: TGCAGCGTTGACGCCCAGGCCCTTGAAGCTTTCTTT. Looking up the rest from reference TRBV29-1 and TRBJ1-1 gives the full variable domain: SAVISQKPSRDICQRGTSLTIQCQVDSQVTMMFWYRQQPGQSLTLIATANQGSEATYESGFVIDKFPISRPNLTFSTLTVSNMSPEDSSIYLCSVDAQALEAFFGQGTRLTVV.

The chain uses TRBV19 and TRBJ2-4; D is possibly TRBD1 or TRBD2 (5 bases each). CDR1 is LNHDA, CDR2 SQIVND, per germline (reference sequence). The CDR3 has 11 residues. V lost 7 bases and J 9 bases, leaving 10 bases between the germline ends. The CDR3, as DNA: TGTGCCAGTACCGGGACGTTCATTCAGTACTTC. Protein sequence: CASTGTFIQYF.

The chain employs TRBV27 and TRBJ2-1, with a weak D call TRBD2 (5 bases). The V gene lost 3 bases and the J gene lost 8 bases, with 14 bases spanning the gap. Germline V lookup: CDR1 MNHEY, CDR2 SMNVEV (reference sequence). CDR3 size: 14 residues. The CDR3 reads CASSLLDGSHEQFF. CDR3 DNA sequence: TGTGCCAGCAGTTTGCTAGATGGGAGCCATGAGCAGTTCTTC.

This clonotype was seen just once. The gene calls are TRBV12-3 or TRBV12-4 and TRBJ2-3, with TRBD1 matching 10 bases. Germline trimming cut 5 bases from V and 13 bases from J; bases unmatched to any gene: 15. The CDR3 sequence is 15 residues long. This chain's CDR3 is CASSPGDRGTDMEYF. The DNA for the CDR3 is TGTGCCAGCAGTCCCGGGGACAGGGGCACAGATATGGAGTATTTT.

The chain employs TRBV4-3 and TRBJ2-6; D is unresolved. Trimming took off 4 bases at V and 3 bases at J, with 16 bases between the two ends. The CDR3 has 17 residues. Germline V gene lookup returns CDR1 LGHNA and CDR2 YSLEER. Here the CDR3 reads CASSPTMALGGANVLTF. In DNA, the CDR3 is TGCGCCAGCAGCCCAACCATGGCTCTTGGTGGGGCCAACGTCCTGACTTTC.